This TCR beta chain emerged from a study of T cell repertoires in cytomegalovirus infection. Study-level information: CMV epitopes in the study were HLA-C-restricted (recently identified) and HLA-B-restricted (well studied).

Germline CDR1 LGHNT, CDR2 FRNRAP. This CDR3 is built from 13 residues. V lost 3 bases to trimming and J lost 7 bases, with 12 bases between them. General study findings and limits: CMV-specific HLA-C-restricted TCR beta clonotypes dominated the ex vivo response. Totalled public TCR beta family frequency picked out people who carried CMV plus the relevant HLA.

In regard to this clonotype: The antigen is not known.

TCRdb recomputed calls from the reads with MiXCR, one row per CDR3 protein. The sample records tens of thousands of distinct CDR3 sequences, roughly a quarter being singletons. The material sequenced was CD8+ T cells from cultured PBMCs, taken from culture after CMV antigen stimulation. V and J are TRBV12-5 and TRBJ1-2; D call uncertain. This clonotype originated in a human donor in good health (CMV status not recorded). Some clones in this sample may be carry-over from other donors' samples. CDR3 sequence: CASGFAVFSGYTF. The CDR3 DNA reads TGTGCTAGTGGTTTCGCCGTCTTTAGTGGCTACACCTTC. Drawing the rest from reference TRBV12-5 and TRBJ1-2, the complete variable domain is DARVTQTPRHKVTEMGQEVTMRCQPILGHNTVFWYRQTMMQGLELLAYFRNRAPLDDSGMPKDRFSAEMPDATLATLKIQPSEPRDSAVYFCASGFAVFSGYTFGSGTRLTVV.